This note documents a single TCR beta chain sequence. CDR3 length: 19 amino acids. The germline CDR1 and CDR2 sequences are MNHEY and SMNVEV (reference sequence). V was clipped by 6 bases and J by 4 bases; unmatched bases: 19. This entry comes from a study of spatial heterogeneity in lung cancer. Time point given: sample taken at primary tumor resection. TCRdb re-called the 5' RACE reads through MiXCR, storing one row per CDR3 protein. This sample has about 44,000 distinct CDR3 sequences; roughly 15% occur once, and the top ten carry around 56%. The sample in question was PBMCs, obtained at surgery. V usage is TRBV27 and J usage is TRBJ2-7, with 12 bases identical to TRBD2. The receptor's source is a male donor with early-stage non-small cell lung cancer. CDR3 in amino acids: CASSQLLAGGLLNLYEQYF. The CDR3, as DNA: TGTGCCAGCAGCCAACTCCTAGCGGGAGGGCTACTGAATTTATACGAGCAGTACTTC.